This T cell receptor (beta chain) was captured by sequencing in a study of T cells in Graves' hyperthyroidism and ophthalmopathy. From germline, CDR1 is LGHDT and CDR2 YNNKEL (reference sequence). Trimming removed 1 base from V and 3 bases from J, with 10 bases in between. This CDR3 comprises 15 residues. As concerns this clonotype: The target antigen is unknown.

The study's findings and limits: A model built on 13 V-J features separated ophthalmopathy from stable hyperthyroidism.

What was amplified from RNA transcripts were TCR beta CDR3 regions. The HTBI set primed first-round TCR CDR3 RT-PCR. Each CDR3 protein is one row after TCRdb ran MiXCR on the multiplex PCR reads. This sample has about 53,000 distinct CDR3 sequences; about 50% occur once, and the top ten carry 9.5% to 15%. This receptor was identified in a woman aged 30 to 39 with Graves' ophthalmopathy. The rearrangement joins TRBV3-1 to TRBJ2-1; perhaps TRBD1 as D (5 bases). The sequenced material came from blood. Here the CDR3 reads CASSQGSTGYNEQFF. DNA of the CDR3: TGTGCCAGCAGCCAAGGAAGTACAGGCTACAATGAGCAGTTCTTC.